The rows below give T cell receptor beta chains drawn from one sample of a study of cytomegalovirus exposure and HLA in healthy donors. Only in-frame clones appear in the TCRdb table, and some are missing; sequencing was by immunoSEQ multiplex PCR. The sample carries tens of thousands of clones, about 93% recorded once. Sequencing was performed on PBMCs. These receptors were taken from a woman younger than 30 in good health and CMV-seronegative. Each CDR3 is given with its conserved first and last residue.

j_gene,v_gene,CDR3aa
TRBJ1-5,TRBV5-5,CASSSKRDSLLEPQHF
TRBJ2-1,TRBV7-3,CASSLRLAVLDEQFF
TRBJ2-7,TRBV9,CASSEGGGAYEQYF
TRBJ2-1,TRBV11-1,CASSPDWTSQFF
TRBJ2-7,TRBV5-6,CASSLGTPEQYF
TRBJ2-3,TRBV2,CASRKRGRADTQYF
TRBJ2-3,TRBV5-6,CASSAGTGNDFWAPVAQYF
TRBJ1-1,TRBV4-1,CASSQDQYRDSLNTEAFF
TRBJ1-5,TRBV4-3,CASSRGTTGHQPQHF
TRBJ2-1,TRBV7-3,CASSALAGNYNEQFF
TRBJ1-1,TRBV30,CAWGFGGISEAFF
TRBJ2-1,TRBV28,CASSSTLKSGRGEQFF
TRBJ1-2,TRBV11-2,CASTIGGVYGYTF
TRBJ1-1,TRBV11-2,CASSQKVNTEAFF
TRBJ2-5,TRBV5-4,CASSLGAQETQYF
TRBJ2-3,TRBV27,CASSTRTRQKPNTDTQYF
TRBJ2-7,TRBV19,CASSRTGISEQYF
TRBJ2-3,TRBV7-2,CASSARVSTDTQYF
TRBJ2-1,TRBV2,CASSEGLHEQFF
TRBJ1-3,TRBV5-1,CASSLSRSGNTIYF
TRBJ1-2,TRBV30,CAWSYTTVDGYTF
TRBJ1-1,TRBV7-2,CASSWGTGVNTEAFF
TRBJ1-2,TRBV28,CASSSGTGSLGYGYTF
TRBJ1-2,TRBV28,CASSLSSRTGGLGYTF
TRBJ1-2,TRBV6-5,CASSYLDSFRDGYTF
TRBJ2-5,TRBV4-1,CASSQGGTSGQETQYF
TRBJ2-7,TRBV6-1,CASSDGQGIFYEQYF
TRBJ1-6,TRBV7-6,CASRESGGPLHF
TRBJ2-7,TRBV16,CASSQWDYLSYEQYF
TRBJ1-3,TRBV25-1,CATSRTGLSGNTIYF
TRBJ2-7,TRBV23-1,CASSQPGTGGSYEQYF
TRBJ2-7,TRBV9,CASSRGTANYEQYF
TRBJ1-5,TRBV6-5,CASSLQARGNQPQHF
TRBJ1-2,TRBV28,CASSLSGGRNGYTF
TRBJ1-2,TRBV14,CASRGTAYGYTF
TRBJ2-7,TRBV11-3,CASSLGPRSYEQYF
TRBJ1-1,TRBV5-6,CASSLGGNTEAFF
TRBJ1-3,TRBV7-8,CASSPSSGNTIYF
TRBJ1-6,TRBV4-1,CASSQDQGYNSPLHF
TRBJ2-5,TRBV19,CASRGAEETQYF
TRBJ2-7,TRBV15,CATSREGGAYEQYF
TRBJ1-5,TRBV13,CASSFGRAARQPQHF
TRBJ2-7,TRBV18,CASSPPSIYEQYF
TRBJ2-3,TRBV19,CASKAGEYTDTQYF
TRBJ1-1,TRBV7-3,CASSLGVFGGLNTEAFF
TRBJ1-1,TRBV29-1,CSPPGEAPQEEAEAFF
TRBJ2-5,TRBV6-5,CASARLGETSETQYF
TRBJ2-2,TRBV9,CASSAQGFTGELFF
TRBJ2-3,TRBV30,CAWSVSAAADTQYF
TRBJ2-3,TRBV5-6,CASSRGAGGGDTQYF
TRBJ2-6,TRBV5-4,CASSPPSRGNSGANVLTF
TRBJ2-2,TRBV9,CASSVVLAGTFGPGELFF
TRBJ1-4,TRBV7-8,CASSLATGWANEKLFF
TRBJ2-7,TRBV5-1,CASSSRTTTGTGVYGAYEQYF